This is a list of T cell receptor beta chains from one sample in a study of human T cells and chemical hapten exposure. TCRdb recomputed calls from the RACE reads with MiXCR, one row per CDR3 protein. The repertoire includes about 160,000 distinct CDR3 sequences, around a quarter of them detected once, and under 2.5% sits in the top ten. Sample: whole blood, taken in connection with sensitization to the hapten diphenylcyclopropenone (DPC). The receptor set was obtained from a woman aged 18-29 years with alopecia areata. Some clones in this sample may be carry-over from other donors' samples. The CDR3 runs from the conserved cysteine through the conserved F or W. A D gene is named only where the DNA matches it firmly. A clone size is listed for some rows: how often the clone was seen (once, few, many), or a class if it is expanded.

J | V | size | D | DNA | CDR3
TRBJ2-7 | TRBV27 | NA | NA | TGTGCCAGCAGTTCCCGCGACCTTCCCAGCTCCTACGAGCAGTACTTC | CASSSRDLPSSYEQYF
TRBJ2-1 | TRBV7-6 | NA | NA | TGTGCCAGCAGCACCTCCAATGAGCAGTTCTTC | CASSTSNEQFF
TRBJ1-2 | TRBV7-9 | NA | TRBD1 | TGTGCCAGCAGCTCCCCGGGGGACAGGGCACGCTACACCTTC | CASSSPGDRARYTF
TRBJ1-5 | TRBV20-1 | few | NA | TGCAGTGCTAGCGGGAGCAGGGATCAGCCCCAGCATTTT | CSASGSRDQPQHF
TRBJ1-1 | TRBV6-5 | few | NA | TGTGCCACCCTTGGACGGTTAAAGAACACTGAAGCTTTCTTT | CATLGRLKNTEAFF
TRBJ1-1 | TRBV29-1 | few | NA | TGCAGCTCCCCAGGGCGTATGAACACTGAAGCTTTCTTT | CSSPGRMNTEAFF
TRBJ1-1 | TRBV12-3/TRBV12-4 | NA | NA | TGTGCCAGCAAATTTTGGGGGACTGAAGCTTTCTTT | CASKFWGTEAFF
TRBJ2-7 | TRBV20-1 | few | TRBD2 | TGCAGTGCCACCGTTCGGACTAGCGGGAGTTTCTACGAGCAGTACTTC | CSATVRTSGSFYEQYF
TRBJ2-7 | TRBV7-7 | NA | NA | TGTGCCAGCAGCTTAGTGACTGGGGACGGGACCTACGAGCAGTACTTC | CASSLVTGDGTYEQYF
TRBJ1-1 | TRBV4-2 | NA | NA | TGTGCCAGCAGCCAGTACGGGACAAGCACTGAAGCTTTCTTT | CASSQYGTSTEAFF
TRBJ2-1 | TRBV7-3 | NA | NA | TGTGCCAGCAGCTTAATCTCGACTCAAGAGCAGTTCTTC | CASSLISTQEQFF
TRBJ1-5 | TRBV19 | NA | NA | TGTGCCAGAAGTATTGGGACGGCAGGTCAGCCCCAGCATTTT | CARSIGTAGQPQHF
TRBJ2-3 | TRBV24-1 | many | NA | TGTGCCACCAGTGATTTCACAGATACGCAGTATTTT | CATSDFTDTQYF
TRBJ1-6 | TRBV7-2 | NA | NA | TGTGCCAGCAGCTTATACAGTTCACCCCTCCACTTT | CASSLYSSPLHF
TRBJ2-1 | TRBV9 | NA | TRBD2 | TGTGCCAGCAGCCCGGGACTAGCGGGGGCCGGGAGCTCCTACAATGAGCAGTTCTTC | CASSPGLAGAGSSYNEQFF
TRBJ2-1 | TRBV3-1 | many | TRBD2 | TGTGCCAGCAGCCCCCTACTAGCGGGAAACAATGAGCAGTTCTTC | CASSPLLAGNNEQFF
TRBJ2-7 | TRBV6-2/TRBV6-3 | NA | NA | TGTGCCAGCAGTTACTTAATAGCGGCCTCCTACGAGCAGTACTTC | CASSYLIAASYEQYF
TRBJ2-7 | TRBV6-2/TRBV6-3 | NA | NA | TGTGCCAGCAGTCTATCGGAGGGCCAAAAGGAGTACTTC | CASSLSEGQKEYF
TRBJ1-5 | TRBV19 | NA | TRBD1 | TGTGCCAGTAGTATAAGGGGGCTTGTTCAGCCCCAGCATTTT | CASSIRGLVQPQHF
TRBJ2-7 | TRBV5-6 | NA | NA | TGTGCCAGCAGCTTGCGCAGGGGCTACGAGCAGTACTTC | CASSLRRGYEQYF
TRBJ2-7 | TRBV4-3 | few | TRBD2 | TGCGCCAGCAGCCAAACAATACTAGCGGGGGACTCCTACGAGCAGTACTTC | CASSQTILAGDSYEQYF
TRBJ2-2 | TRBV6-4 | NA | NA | TGTGCCAGCAGCCCGGAGATGTACGGGGAGCTGTTTTTT | CASSPEMYGELFF
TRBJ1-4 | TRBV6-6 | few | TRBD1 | TGTGCCAGCAGCCAGGGTCCAACAGGGGGGAGGAATGAAAAACTGTTTTTT | CASSQGPTGGRNEKLFF
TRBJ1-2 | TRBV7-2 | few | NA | TGTGCCAGCAGCTTCGCGACCTATGGCTACACCTTC | CASSFATYGYTF
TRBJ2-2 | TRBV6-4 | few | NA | TGTGCCACCCGGGGCAGCACCGGGGAGCTGTTTTTT | CATRGSTGELFF
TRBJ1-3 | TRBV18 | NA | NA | TGTGCCAGCTCACCAATGGGGCAGTCGAACACCATATATTTT | CASSPMGQSNTIYF
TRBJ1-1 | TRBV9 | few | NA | TGTGCCAGCAGCCCGGACGACACTGAAGCTTTCTTT | CASSPDDTEAFF
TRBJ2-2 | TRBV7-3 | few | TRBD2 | TGTGCCAGCAGCTTACAAGCCGGGACTAGCGGAGCGAACACCGGGGAGCTGTTTTTT | CASSLQAGTSGANTGELFF
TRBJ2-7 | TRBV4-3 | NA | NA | TGCGCCAGCAGCCAAGAGGCGAGGGGTTACGAGCAGTACTTC | CASSQEARGYEQYF
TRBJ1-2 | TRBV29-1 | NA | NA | TGCTGCGGACTTCAAGGCAATGGCCACACCTTC | CCGLQGNGHTF
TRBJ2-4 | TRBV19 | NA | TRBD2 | TGTGCCAGTAGTCCTCCCAGACTAGCGGTAGCCAAAAACATTCAGTACTTC | CASSPPRLAVAKNIQYF
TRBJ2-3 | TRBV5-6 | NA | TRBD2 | TGTGCCAGCAGCTTGGCGTGGAGCGGGGACCAGCAGTATTTT | CASSLAWSGDQQYF
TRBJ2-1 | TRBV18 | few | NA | TGTGCCAGCTCACCGGACCCATCCTACAATGAGCAGTTCTTC | CASSPDPSYNEQFF
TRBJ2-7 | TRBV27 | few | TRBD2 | TGTGCCAGCACCCCTCGGGGGACTAGCGGGAGTCCCGAGCAGTACTTC | CASTPRGTSGSPEQYF
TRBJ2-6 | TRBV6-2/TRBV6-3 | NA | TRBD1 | TGTGCCAGCATTCCCGGACAGGGTAGGGCCAACGTCCTGACTTTC | CASIPGQGRANVLTF
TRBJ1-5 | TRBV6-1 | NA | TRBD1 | TGTGCCAGCAGGGAAACGGACAGGAGCAATCAGCCCCAGCATTTT | CASRETDRSNQPQHF
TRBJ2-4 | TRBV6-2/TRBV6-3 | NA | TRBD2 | TGTGCCAGCAGGAGCGGGGGGGCCAAAAACATTCAGTACTTC | CASRSGGAKNIQYF
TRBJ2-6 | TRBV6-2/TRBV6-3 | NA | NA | TGTGCCAGCAGTGGCCGTGGAATCCCCTCTGGGGCCAACGTCCTGACTTTC | CASSGRGIPSGANVLTF
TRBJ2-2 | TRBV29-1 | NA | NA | TGCAGCGCCAGAACAGGATCCGGGGAGCTGTTTTTT | CSARTGSGELFF
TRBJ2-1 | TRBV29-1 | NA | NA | TGCAGCGTTGACCCGGGCCTGGTATACAATGAGCAGTTCTTC | CSVDPGLVYNEQFF
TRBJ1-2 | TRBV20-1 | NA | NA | TGCAGTGCTAGAGTAAGGGAAGGGTTTCGTGGCTACACCTTC | CSARVREGFRGYTF
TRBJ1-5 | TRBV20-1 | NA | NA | TGCAGTGCCTCACTGGGGAATTCAGATCAGCCCCAGCATTTT | CSASLGNSDQPQHF
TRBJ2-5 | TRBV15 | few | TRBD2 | TGTGCCACCAGCAGAGATCGACTAGCACAAGAGACCCAGTACTTC | CATSRDRLAQETQYF
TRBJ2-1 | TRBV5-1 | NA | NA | TGCGCCAGCAGCTTAAGTGGGGCCAATGAGCAGTTCTTC | CASSLSGANEQFF